These T cell receptor beta chains were read from a single sample in a study of CD4+ T cells in melanoma. This table comes from immunoSEQ multiplex PCR, and its TCRdb copy is limited to in-frame clones, with some not included. The sample includes more than 90,000 clones, roughly 90% of them seen just once. Sequencing was performed on peripheral blood. The receptors originated from a human donor with melanoma. The CDR3 runs from the conserved cysteine through the conserved F or W. The D gene is left open where the match is weak. The size entry is marked missing in some rows and otherwise reads once, few, many or a size class.

clone_size j_call d_call v_call cdr3_aa cdr3_nt
once TRBJ1-5 TRBD1 TRBV6-8 CAIPKGGGYSNQPQHF TGTGCCATACCAAAGGGAGGGGGCTATAGCAATCAGCCCCAGCATTTT
once TRBJ2-7 - TRBV11-1 CASSSAITQYF TGTGCCAGCAGCTCAGCAATTACGCAGTACTTC
- TRBJ1-1 TRBD1 TRBV7-2 CASTGGKRTEAFF TGTGCCAGCACAGGGGGTAAGAGAACTGAAGCTTTCTTT
- TRBJ2-5 TRBD2 TRBV7-9 CASSLVLAGDETQYF TGTGCCAGCAGCTTAGTCCTAGCGGGAGACGAGACCCAGTACTTC
- TRBJ2-3 - TRBV19 CASSGGHGGTDTQYF TGTGCCAGTAGCGGCGGGCATGGGGGCACAGATACGCAGTATTTT
- TRBJ1-2 - TRBV9 CASSVQGQNYGYTF TGTGCCAGCAGCGTCCAGGGGCAGAACTATGGCTACACCTTC
few TRBJ1-5 TRBD1 TRBV10-1 CASEKQGQPQHF TGCGCCAGCGAGAAACAGGGGCAGCCCCAGCATTTT
- TRBJ2-1 - TRBV5-1 CASSLDRHNEQFF TGCGCCAGCAGCTTGGACAGACACAATGAGCAGTTCTTC
- TRBJ2-6 - TRBV29-1 CSVVWNSHYSGANVLTF TGCAGCGTAGTTTGGAACTCCCATTACTCTGGGGCCAACGTCCTGACTTTC
- TRBJ2-3 TRBD1 TRBV7-6 CASSLASGGVTQYF TGTGCCAGCAGCTTAGCTTCAGGGGGTGTGACGCAGTATTTT
- TRBJ2-3 - TRBV7-2 CASSDEVHRYGQYF TGTGCCAGCAGCGACGAGGTACACAGATACGGGCAGTATTTT
- TRBJ2-7 TRBD1 TRBV19 CASSDRDRVLEQYF TGTGCCAGTAGCGACCGGGACAGGGTGCTTGAGCAGTACTTC
- TRBJ1-3 - TRBV28 CASSSRPGNTIYF TGTGCCAGCAGTTCCCGCCCCGGAAACACCATATATTTT
- TRBJ1-1 - TRBV5-1 CASSFGTLGGTEAFF TGCGCCAGCAGCTTCGGGACGCTTGGGGGAACTGAAGCTTTCTTT
- TRBJ1-2 - TRBV9 CASSVTTTVYGYTF TGTGCCAGCAGCGTAACGACGACGGTCTATGGCTACACCTTC
- TRBJ2-2 - TRBV7-2 CASRIPGRGTGELFF TGTGCCAGCAGAATACCGGGCCGAGGAACCGGGGAGCTGTTTTTT
- TRBJ1-1 - TRBV6-6 CASSYGWGEAFF TGTGCCAGCAGTTACGGGTGGGGTGAAGCTTTCTTT
- TRBJ2-7 - TRBV11-1 CASRSEGGLADYEQYF TGTGCCAGCAGGTCCGAAGGGGGGCTTGCGGACTACGAGCAGTACTTC
- TRBJ1-3 - TRBV5-4 CASSLQSGRRHISGNTIYF TGTGCCAGCAGCTTGCAGTCAGGCAGGCGCCATATATCTGGAAACACCATATATTTT
- TRBJ1-2 - TRBV19 CASSIQLPSVGGYTF TGTGCCAGTAGTATCCAACTCCCCTCGGTAGGAGGCTACACCTTC
- TRBJ2-5 TRBD1 TRBV9 CASSIQGIRQETQYF TGTGCCAGCAGCATACAGGGGATTAGGCAAGAGACCCAGTACTTC
once TRBJ2-7 TRBD1 TRBV15 CATSSRTGLRYEQYF TGTGCCACCAGCAGCCGGACAGGGTTACGCTACGAGCAGTACTTC
- TRBJ2-6 - TRBV7-3 CASSLNPLTTSGSGANVLTF TGTGCCAGCAGCTTAAACCCGTTGACGACCTCGGGCTCTGGGGCCAACGTCCTGACTTTC
- TRBJ2-2 TRBD1 TRBV29-1 CSVVKGATGELFF TGCAGCGTTGTAAAGGGGGCGACCGGGGAGCTGTTTTTT
- TRBJ2-1 - TRBV5-6 CASTPREGSGLGEQFF TGTGCCAGCACCCCCCGCGAAGGATCTGGCTTGGGTGAGCAGTTCTTC
- TRBJ2-7 TRBD2 TRBV7-2 CASTQYPGLAGGSSYEQYF TGTGCCAGCACCCAGTACCCGGGACTAGCGGGAGGAAGCTCCTACGAGCAGTACTTC
- TRBJ1-1 - TRBV19 CASNPGRNTEAFF TGTGCCAGTAACCCCGGACGGAACACTGAAGCTTTCTTT
- TRBJ1-1 - TRBV4-1 CASSRGPNTEAFF TGCGCCAGCAGCCGGGGACCCAACACTGAAGCTTTCTTT
- TRBJ2-5 TRBD2 TRBV28 CASSLSTSGFWRETQYF TGTGCCAGCAGTTTATCGACTAGCGGGTTCTGGCGGGAGACCCAGTACTTC
- TRBJ2-7 - TRBV5-4 CASSLVDRDEQYF TGTGCCAGCAGTTTGGTTGACCGAGACGAGCAGTACTTC
- TRBJ2-7 - TRBV29-1 CSVEGRGEQYF TGCAGCGTTGAAGGGAGGGGCGAGCAGTACTTC
- TRBJ2-7 TRBD2 TRBV11-2 CASSPRSGGGNEQYF TGTGCCAGCAGCCCTAGGAGCGGGGGAGGTAACGAGCAGTACTTC
- TRBJ1-5 TRBD1 TRBV28 CASRMPGGGQPQHF TGTGCCAGCAGAATGCCAGGGGGAGGTCAGCCCCAGCATTTT
- TRBJ1-2 - TRBV5-4 CASSVTVDGYTF TGTGCCAGCAGCGTGACAGTGGATGGCTACACCTTC
- TRBJ2-3 - TRBV4-1 CASSQVRSTDTQYF TGCGCCAGCAGCCAAGTTAGGAGCACAGATACGCAGTATTTT
- TRBJ2-3 TRBD2 TRBV5-1 CASSKQAGGSTDTQYF TGCGCCAGCAGCAAACAAGCGGGAGGAAGCACAGATACGCAGTATTTT
- TRBJ2-7 - TRBV4-2 CASSPIGRRGSYEQYF TGTGCCAGCAGCCCCATCGGAAGGAGAGGCTCCTACGAGCAGTACTTC
- TRBJ2-2 - TRBV5-5 CASSSGRGSGTGELFF TGTGCCAGCAGCTCAGGAAGGGGGTCGGGCACCGGGGAGCTGTTTTTT
- TRBJ2-2 TRBD1 TRBV27 CASSFYRGAGELFF TGTGCCAGCAGTTTTTACAGGGGGGCCGGGGAGCTGTTTTTT
- TRBJ2-3 - TRBV28 CASSPLGRKPDTQYF TGTGCCAGCAGTCCCCTGGGTCGGAAGCCAGATACGCAGTATTTT
once TRBJ2-1 - TRBV11-2 CASSLAEATYNEQFF TGTGCCAGCAGCTTAGCTGAGGCCACCTACAATGAGCAGTTCTTC
few TRBJ1-5 - TRBV28 CASSPQVGNQPQHF TGTGCCAGCAGTCCACAGGTGGGGAATCAGCCCCAGCATTTT